Listed here is a single T cell receptor (beta chain). What it recognizes is unknown. This sample is part of a study of response to subunit inactivated influenza vaccine. TCRdb ran MiXCR on the RT-PCR reads and lists one entry per CDR3 protein. This table holds 530,000 or so distinct CDR3 sequences, around 25% found once. The study, taken as a whole, reports: There was a suggestion from the authors that each seasonal influenza vaccination recruits few new T cells.

The sample here was CD4+ T cells sorted from PBMCs, taken 5 days after vaccination. The TCR originated in a man over 45 who received an inactivated influenza vaccine.

The DNA of the CDR3 is TGTGCCAGCAGCTTAGCCGGGACTTTAATTTACAATGAGCAGTTCTTC. Protein: CASSLAGTLIYNEQFF. The J gene is TRBJ2-1, the V gene TRBV7-2; TRBD2 is a possible D gene (6 bases). Between the trimmed V and J ends, which lost 0 bases and 4 bases, there was a span of 13 bases. Germline V gene sequence: CDR1 SGHTA, CDR2 FQGNSA. The CDR3 runs 16 residues. Looking up the rest from reference TRBV7-2 and TRBJ2-1 gives the full variable domain: GAGVSQSPSNKVTEKGKDVELRCDPISGHTALYWYRQSLGQGLEFLIYFQGNSAPDKSGLPSDRFSAERTGGSVSTLTIQRTQQEDSAVYLCASSLAGTLIYNEQFFGPGTRLTVL.